The 27 T cell receptor beta chains in this list originate from one sample, sequenced in a study of cytomegalovirus exposure and HLA in healthy donors. The PCR had 60 Vbeta and 13 Jbeta primers. Profiling relied on immunoSEQ multiplex PCR, and the TCRdb table lists in-frame clones only, not all of them. Of about 140,000 clones listed, 75% to 80% are singletons. The sequenced sample was PBMCs. The receptors stem from a man younger than 45 in good health and CMV-seronegative.

The chain is built from TRBV19 and TRBJ2-1; 11 bases are a match to TRBD2. With 4 bases clipped from V and 6 bases from J, the junction kept 11 bases outside the gene matches. CDR1 is LNHDA and CDR2 is SQIVND in the germline V gene (reference sequence). The CDR3 totals 17 residues. CDR3 sequence (DNA): TGTGCCAGTAGTACTTGGGCCGGGACTAGCGGCTCCAATGAGCAGTTCTTC. Residues: CASSTWAGTSGSNEQFF.

V is TRBV9 and J is TRBJ2-7; TRBD2 might be the D (6 bases). The CDR3 covers 15 residues. Germline V gene sequence: CDR1 SGDLS, CDR2 YYNGEE. V lost 4 bases and J 0 bases, leaving 14 bases between the germline ends. CDR3 DNA sequence: TGTGCCAGCAGCTTTGGGACTTCCCTCTCCTACGAGCAGTACTTC. Its protein is CASSFGTSLSYEQYF.

The chain couples TRBV6-1 to TRBJ1-1; a weak D match, TRBD1 (5 bases). This CDR3 is built from 14 residues. The V gene lost 4 bases and the J gene lost 0 bases, with 9 bases spanning the gap. Germline-derived CDR1 and CDR2 are MNHNS and SASEGT. In DNA form, the CDR3 reads TGTGCCAGCAGTGTTCACAGGTTGAACACTGAAGCTTTCTTT. Translation gives CASSVHRLNTEAFF.

V gene TRBV18 combines with J gene TRBJ2-5; 7 bases fit TRBD2. The ends lost 3 bases at V and 7 bases at J; junction bases unmatched: 2. The CDR3 is 12 residues long. The germline V gene has CDR1 KGHSH and CDR2 LQKENI. The CDR3: CASSPPGGTQYF. CDR3 DNA sequence: TGTGCCAGCTCACCGCCGGGGGGGACCCAGTACTTC.

The V call is TRBV2, the J call TRBJ2-2; the match to TRBD1 covers 8 bases. Trimming removed 4 bases from V and 0 bases from J; junction bases left unmatched: 4. The CDR3 contains 16 residues. CDR1 is SNHLY and CDR2 is FYNNEI in the germline V gene. The CDR3 region has the DNA TGTGCCAGCAGTGGGGACAGGCTCGCGAACACCGGGGAGCTGTTTTTT. It specifies CASSGDRLANTGELFF.

This clone was picked up a small number of times. The rearrangement links TRBV7-6 to TRBJ2-7; the D gene is possibly TRBD2 (5 bases). Trimming took 3 bases from V and 7 from J, leaving 10 bases between them. CDR1 and CDR2 (germline): SGHVS, FNYEAQ. This CDR3 spans 12 amino acids. The CDR3 spells CASSLSSGEQYF. CDR3 coding DNA: TGTGCCAGCAGCTTGAGCTCGGGGGAGCAGTACTTC.

The rearrangement joins TRBV29-1 to TRBJ1-1; the D gene is possibly TRBD1 (5 bases). Germline V gives CDR1 SQVTM, CDR2 ANQGSEA. Trimming took 4 bases from V and 4 from J, leaving 13 bases between them. This CDR3 has 13 amino acids. DNA of the CDR3: TGCAGCGTTGTTAGGGACTTTGGCACTGAAGCTTTCTTT. Translating it yields CSVVRDFGTEAFF.

V and J are TRBV6-6 and TRBJ2-7; no firm D call. V gave up 6 bases and J gave up 2 bases, with 8 bases separating them. Germline V gene sequence: CDR1 MNHNY, CDR2 SVGAGI (reference sequence). The CDR3 runs 12 residues. The CDR3 spells CASSHSPYEQYF. The CDR3 DNA reads as TGTGCCAGCAGCCACAGCCCCTACGAGCAGTACTTC.

The rearrangement links TRBV2 to TRBJ2-2, with 8 bases identical to TRBD1. The CDR3 is made up of 15 amino acids. The J segment lost 2 bases and the V segment lost 7 bases, leaving 6 bases of the junction unmatched. The V gene's germline CDR1 is SNHLY and CDR2 FYNNEI. The CDR3, as DNA: TGTGCCAGCACCCGACAGGGGTATAACACCGGGGAGCTGTTTTTT. Translated: CASTRQGYNTGELFF.

This clone was detected a few times. The chain has TRBV18 and TRBJ1-1; D perhaps matches TRBD1 (5 bases). The germline gives CDR1 KGHSH, CDR2 LQKENI. V gave up 5 bases and J gave up 1 base, with 8 bases separating them. CDR3 size: 13 residues. The chain's CDR3 is CASSMGRNTEAFF. The CDR3 nucleotides read TGTGCCAGCTCAATGGGGCGGAACACTGAAGCTTTCTTT.

The chain has TRBV19 and TRBJ2-2; TRBD1 aligns across 11 bases. This CDR3 has 14 residues. Trimming removed 7 bases from V and 7 bases from J; junction bases left unmatched: 5. Germline values: CDR1 LNHDA, CDR2 SQIVND (reference sequence). The CDR3 protein is CASKRDRGYGELFF. CDR3 coding DNA: TGTGCCAGTAAACGGGACAGGGGGTACGGGGAGCTGTTTTTT.

The rearrangement links TRBV5-6 to TRBJ1-6, with D perhaps matching TRBD1 (5 bases). Germline lookup yields CDR1 SGHDT and CDR2 YYEEEE. This CDR3 is 16 amino acids long. The V end was cut by 0 bases, the J end by 7 bases, with 14 bases between. The CDR3 DNA follows: TGTGCCAGCAGCTTGGAACCCGCAGGGATCAATTCACCCCTCCACTTT. Its protein product is CASSLEPAGINSPLHF.

In its sample, this clone was seen a few times. The rearrangement joins TRBV7-9 to TRBJ2-3, with D maybe TRBD2 (6 bases). This CDR3 region has 15 residues. The V and J ends lost 1 base and 3 bases respectively, with 11 bases between them. Per germline, CDR1 SEHNR and CDR2 FQNEAQ (reference sequence). DNA for the CDR3: TGTGCCAGCAGCTTAGGTGGACTACCGACAGATACGCAGTATTTT. Amino acid sequence: CASSLGGLPTDTQYF.

This clone has only a few counts. The chain carries TRBV5-1 and TRBJ1-2; 7 bases map to TRBD1. CDR1 and CDR2 (germline): SGHRS, YFSETQ. After removal of 5 bases from V and 2 bases from J, the junction contained 15 bases not matched to a gene. The CDR3 is made up of 17 amino acids. The CDR3 DNA sequence: TGCGCCAGCAGAATGGATCCGATCATACAGGGGAACTATGGCTACACCTTC. This encodes CASRMDPIIQGNYGYTF.

The genes are TRBV27 and TRBJ2-3; tentative D call: TRBD1 (6 bases). CDR3 size: 13 residues. Germline V gene sequence: CDR1 MNHEY, CDR2 SMNVEV (reference sequence). Trimming stripped 7 bases from V and 14 bases from J, with 22 bases between. Here the CDR3 DNA reads TGTGCCAGCAATCTAATCAGGGGACGTATCCTGTATTTT. Amino acid sequence: CASNLIRGRILYF.

The chain joins TRBV7-9 to TRBJ1-4, with a possible D match to TRBD1 (6 bases). Trimming removed 8 bases from V and 4 bases from J, with 20 bases in between. Looked up from germline, CDR1 is SEHNR and CDR2 is FQNEAQ (reference sequence). The CDR3 extends over 16 amino acids. Written as DNA, the CDR3 is TGTGCCAGCGCCCCTAGGTGGGGGCTGGATAATGAAAAACTGTTTTTT. Its protein is CASAPRWGLDNEKLFF.

The chain employs TRBV29-1 and TRBJ2-1; 9 bases are shared with TRBD1. The CDR3 contains 13 residues. Looked up from germline, CDR1 is SQVTM and CDR2 is ANQGSEA. V shed 3 bases and J 11 bases; nucleotides not matched to a gene: 8. CDR3 loop: CSVEPGTGTKQFF. CDR3 coding DNA: TGCAGCGTTGAGCCCGGGACAGGGACTAAGCAGTTCTTC.

The rearrangement links TRBV28 to TRBJ1-1, with no clear D. V was pared by 5 bases and J by 1 base, with 5 bases between. Per germline, CDR1 MDHEN and CDR2 SYDVKM. The length of the CDR3 is 12 residues. The DNA of the CDR3 is TGTGCCAGCAGTGTACAGAACACTGAAGCTTTCTTT. It encodes CASSVQNTEAFF.

V and J are TRBV18 and TRBJ2-1, with TRBD2 matching 8 bases. V shed 3 bases and J 8 bases; nucleotides not matched to a gene: 12. This CDR3 contains 16 residues. Germline values: CDR1 KGHSH, CDR2 LQKENI. Here the CDR3 reads CASSPPGGGRSDEQFF. The DNA of the CDR3 is TGTGCCAGCTCACCCCCCGGGGGGGGGCGAAGCGATGAGCAGTTCTTC.

This clone was picked up one time. One end of the junction fails to match germline, which may point to a read error. The CDR3 here is CAWTRREGDMQYF. The DNA of the CDR3 is TGTGCCTGGACTCGGCGGGAGGGAGATATGCAGTATTTT. The chain couples TRBV30 to TRBJ2-3; 9 bases fit TRBD2. CDR1 and CDR2 from the germline V gene are GTSNPN and SVGIG (reference sequence). The CDR3 consists of 13 residues.

This sequence joins TRBV11-2 and TRBJ2-5; 8 positions agree with TRBD1. With the DNA end fitting TRBJ2-7 better, the J assignment may be wrong. The CDR3 covers 19 residues. The germline V gene encodes CDR1 SGHAT and CDR2 FQNNGV. Here the CDR3 DNA reads TGTGCCAGCAGCCTCCTGGGCAGGGGGCCGGAGATGCTACCCTACGAGCAGTACTTC. This codes for CASSLLGRGPEMLPYEQYF.

CDR3: CASIQNTEAFF. The CDR3, as DNA: TGTGCCAGTATCCAAAACACTGAAGCTTTCTTT. V usage is TRBV19 and J usage is TRBJ1-1, with D unclear. V shed 7 bases and J shed 2 bases, with 5 bases lying between them. The CDR3 length is 11 residues. Germline V gene data show CDR1 as LNHDA and CDR2 as SQIVND (reference sequence).

The J gene is TRBJ2-5, the V gene TRBV30; 9 bases are a match to TRBD1. V gave up 5 bases and J gave up 4 bases; unmatched junction bases: 5. CDR1 is GTSNPN, CDR2 SVGIG, per germline (reference sequence). The length of the CDR3 is 13 residues. The CDR3 DNA is TGTGCCTGGCGTAACAGGGGGCGAGAGACCCAGTACTTC. It is translated as CAWRNRGRETQYF.

Worth noting for this clone: A junction end diverges from the germline sequence, so it may reflect a read error. The chain joins TRBV7-9 to TRBJ2-7, with 8 bases aligning to TRBD2. CDR3 size: 16 residues. The germline gives CDR1 SEHNR, CDR2 FQNEAQ (reference sequence). The CDR3 sequence: CSSSLRSGRVWDEQYF. The CDR3 DNA follows: TGTTCCAGCAGCTTAAGGTCCGGGAGGGTATGGGACGAGCAGTACTTC.

The chain couples TRBV28 to TRBJ2-3; 11 bases are a match to TRBD2. This CDR3 contains 18 residues. J was trimmed by 2 bases and V by 5 bases; bases with no gene match: 12. Germline V CDR1 and CDR2: MDHEN, SYDVKM. The CDR3 is CASSLPGTSGDTTDTQYF. In DNA form, the CDR3 reads TGTGCCAGCAGTCTACCCGGGACTAGCGGAGATACCACAGATACGCAGTATTTT.

The CDR3 region is CASNDLGGTYEQYF. The CDR3 DNA reads as TGCGCCAGCAACGATTTGGGGGGTACCTACGAGCAGTACTTC. The chain uses TRBV5-1 and TRBJ2-7; D may be TRBD2 (6 bases). The CDR3 spans 14 residues. V lost 6 bases to trimming and J lost 2 bases, with 15 bases between them. Germline-derived CDR1 and CDR2 are SGHRS and YFSETQ.

The J gene is TRBJ1-1, the V gene TRBV5-6; TRBD1 might be the D (5 bases). Per germline, CDR1 SGHDT and CDR2 YYEEEE. There are 15 residues in the CDR3. Deletions cut 4 bases from V and 0 bases from J, with 13 bases between. The CDR3 loop reads CASSLETEMNTEAFF. For the CDR3, the DNA is TGTGCCAGCAGCCTAGAGACAGAAATGAACACTGAAGCTTTCTTT.